This T cell receptor (beta chain) emerged from a study of T cells in Graves' hyperthyroidism and ophthalmopathy. Amplification of TCR beta CDR3 regions was performed using RNA transcripts as template. Primed by the HTBI set, a first-round RT-PCR was run on the TCR CDR3. TCRdb independently ran MiXCR on the multiplex PCR reads; one entry per CDR3 protein. The sample lists over 350,000 distinct CDR3 sequences; around 18% were seen once. This CDR3 region has 14 residues. CDR1 is SGDLS and CDR2 is YYNGEE in the germline V gene. The V and J ends lost 0 bases and 6 bases respectively, with 7 bases between them. In the ophthalmopathy cohort, Clinical Activity Score was at least 3, NOSPECS grade at least 4, and duration under 3 months.

The material sequenced was blood. This TCR was sampled from a man aged 18 to 35 with Graves' ophthalmopathy. V and J are TRBV9 and TRBJ1-6; no firm D call. CDR3 in amino acids: CASSVGEPNSPLHF. CDR3 nucleotides: TGTGCCAGCAGCGTAGGTGAGCCTAATTCACCCCTCCACTTT.